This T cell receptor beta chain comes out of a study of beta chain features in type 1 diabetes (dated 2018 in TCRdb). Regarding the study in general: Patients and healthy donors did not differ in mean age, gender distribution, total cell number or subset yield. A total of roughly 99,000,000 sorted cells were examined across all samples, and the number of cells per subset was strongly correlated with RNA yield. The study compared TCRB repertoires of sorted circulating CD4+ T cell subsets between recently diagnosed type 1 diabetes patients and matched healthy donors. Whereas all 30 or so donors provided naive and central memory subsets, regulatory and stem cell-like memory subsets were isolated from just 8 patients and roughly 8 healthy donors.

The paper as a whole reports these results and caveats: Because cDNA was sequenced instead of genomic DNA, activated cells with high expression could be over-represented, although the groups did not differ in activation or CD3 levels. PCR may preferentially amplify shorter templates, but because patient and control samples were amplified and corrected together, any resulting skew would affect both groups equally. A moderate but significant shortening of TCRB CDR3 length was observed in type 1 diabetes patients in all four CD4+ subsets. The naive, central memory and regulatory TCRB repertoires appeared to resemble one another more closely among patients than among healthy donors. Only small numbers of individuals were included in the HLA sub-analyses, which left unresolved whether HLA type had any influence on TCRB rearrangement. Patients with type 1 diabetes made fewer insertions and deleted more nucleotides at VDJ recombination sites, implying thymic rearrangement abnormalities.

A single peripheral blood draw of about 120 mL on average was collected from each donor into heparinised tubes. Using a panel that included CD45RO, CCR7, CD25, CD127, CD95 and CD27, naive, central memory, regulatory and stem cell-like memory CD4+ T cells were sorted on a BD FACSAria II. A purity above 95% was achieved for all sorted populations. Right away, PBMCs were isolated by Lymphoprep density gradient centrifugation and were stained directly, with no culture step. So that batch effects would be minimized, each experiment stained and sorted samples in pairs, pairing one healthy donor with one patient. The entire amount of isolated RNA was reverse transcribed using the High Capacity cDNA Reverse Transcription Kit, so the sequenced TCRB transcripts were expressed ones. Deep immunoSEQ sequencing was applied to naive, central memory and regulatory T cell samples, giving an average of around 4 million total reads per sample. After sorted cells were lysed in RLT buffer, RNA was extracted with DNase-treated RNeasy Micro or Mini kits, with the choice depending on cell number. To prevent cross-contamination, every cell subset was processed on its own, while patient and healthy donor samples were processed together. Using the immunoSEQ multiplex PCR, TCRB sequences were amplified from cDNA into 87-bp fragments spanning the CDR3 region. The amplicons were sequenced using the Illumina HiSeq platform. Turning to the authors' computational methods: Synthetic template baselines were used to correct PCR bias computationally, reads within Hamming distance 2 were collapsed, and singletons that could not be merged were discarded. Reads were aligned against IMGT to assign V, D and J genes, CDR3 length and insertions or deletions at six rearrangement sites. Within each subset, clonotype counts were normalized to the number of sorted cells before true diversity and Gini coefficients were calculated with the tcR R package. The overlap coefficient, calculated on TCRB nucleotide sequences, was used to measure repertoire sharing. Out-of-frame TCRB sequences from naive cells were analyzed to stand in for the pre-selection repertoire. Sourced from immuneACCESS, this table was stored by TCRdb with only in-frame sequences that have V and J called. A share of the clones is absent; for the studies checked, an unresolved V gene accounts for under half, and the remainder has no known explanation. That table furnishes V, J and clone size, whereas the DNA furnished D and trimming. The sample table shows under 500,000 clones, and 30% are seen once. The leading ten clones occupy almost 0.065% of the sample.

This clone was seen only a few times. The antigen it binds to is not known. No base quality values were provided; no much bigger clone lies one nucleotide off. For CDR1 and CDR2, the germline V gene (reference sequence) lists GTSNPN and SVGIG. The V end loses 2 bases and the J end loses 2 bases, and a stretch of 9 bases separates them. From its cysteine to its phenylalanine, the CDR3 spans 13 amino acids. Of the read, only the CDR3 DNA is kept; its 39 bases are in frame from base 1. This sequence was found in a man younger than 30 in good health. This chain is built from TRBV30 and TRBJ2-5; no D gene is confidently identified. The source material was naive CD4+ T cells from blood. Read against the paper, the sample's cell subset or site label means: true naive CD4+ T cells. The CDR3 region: CAWSSTLQETQYF. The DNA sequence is TGTGCCTGGAGTTCGACACTTCAAGAGACCCAGTACTTC.